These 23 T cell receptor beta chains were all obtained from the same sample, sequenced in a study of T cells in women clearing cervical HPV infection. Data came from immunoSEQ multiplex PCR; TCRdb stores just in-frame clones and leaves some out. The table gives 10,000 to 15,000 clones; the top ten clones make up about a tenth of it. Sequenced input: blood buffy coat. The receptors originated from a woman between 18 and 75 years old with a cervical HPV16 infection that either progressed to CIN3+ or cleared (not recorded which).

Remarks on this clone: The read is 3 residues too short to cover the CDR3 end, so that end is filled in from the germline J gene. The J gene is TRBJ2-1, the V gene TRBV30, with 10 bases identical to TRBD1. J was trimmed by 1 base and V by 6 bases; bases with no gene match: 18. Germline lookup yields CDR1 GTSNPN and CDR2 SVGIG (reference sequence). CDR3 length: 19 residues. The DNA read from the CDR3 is TGTGCCTGTAAAATCCGGGACAGGGGCTGGTTTAGGTCCTACAATGAG. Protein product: CACKIRDRGWFRSYNE. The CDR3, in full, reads CACKIRDRGWFRSYNEQFF.

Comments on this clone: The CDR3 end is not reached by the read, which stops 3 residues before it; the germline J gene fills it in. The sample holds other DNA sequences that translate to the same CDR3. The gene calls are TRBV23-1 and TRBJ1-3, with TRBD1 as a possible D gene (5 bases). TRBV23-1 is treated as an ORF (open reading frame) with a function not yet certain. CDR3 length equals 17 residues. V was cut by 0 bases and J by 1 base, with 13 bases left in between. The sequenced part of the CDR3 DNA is TGCGCCAGCAGTCAATCGGGGGGAGTATGTTCTGGAAACACC. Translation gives CASSQSGGVCSGNT. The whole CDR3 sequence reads CASSQSGGVCSGNTIYF.

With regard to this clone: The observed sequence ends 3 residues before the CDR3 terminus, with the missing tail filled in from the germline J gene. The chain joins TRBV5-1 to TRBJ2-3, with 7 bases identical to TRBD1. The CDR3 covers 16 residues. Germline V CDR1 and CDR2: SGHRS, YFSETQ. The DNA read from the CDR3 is TGCGCCAGCAGCTTGGGGGCAGGGGGTGAGAGAGAGACG. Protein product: CASSLGAGGERET. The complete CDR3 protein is CASSLGAGGERETQYF.

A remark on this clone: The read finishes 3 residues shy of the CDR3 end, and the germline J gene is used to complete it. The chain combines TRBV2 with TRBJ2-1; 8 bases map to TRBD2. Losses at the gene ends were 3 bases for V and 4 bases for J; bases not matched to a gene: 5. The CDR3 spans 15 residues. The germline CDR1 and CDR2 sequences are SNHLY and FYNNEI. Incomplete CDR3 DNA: TGTGCCAGCAGTGAGCGGGGGGAAAGGTACAATGAG. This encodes CASSERGERYNE. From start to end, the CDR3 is CASSERGERYNEQFF.

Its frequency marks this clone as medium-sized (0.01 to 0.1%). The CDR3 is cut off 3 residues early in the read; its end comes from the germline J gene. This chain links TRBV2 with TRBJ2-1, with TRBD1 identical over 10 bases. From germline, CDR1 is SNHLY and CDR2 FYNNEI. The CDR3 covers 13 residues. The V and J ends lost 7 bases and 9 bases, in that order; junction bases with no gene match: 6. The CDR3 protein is CASTRQGAPEQFF. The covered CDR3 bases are TGTGCCAGCACCAGACAGGGGGCGCCTGAG.

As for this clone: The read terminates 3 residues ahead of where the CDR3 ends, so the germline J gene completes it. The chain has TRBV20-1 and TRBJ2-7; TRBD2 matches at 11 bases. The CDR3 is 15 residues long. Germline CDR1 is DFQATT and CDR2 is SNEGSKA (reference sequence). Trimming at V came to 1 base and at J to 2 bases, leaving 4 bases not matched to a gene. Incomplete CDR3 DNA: TGCAGTGCTAGAGCCGGGACTAGCGGAGCCTACGAG. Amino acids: CSARAGTSGAYE. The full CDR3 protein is CSARAGTSGAYEQYF.

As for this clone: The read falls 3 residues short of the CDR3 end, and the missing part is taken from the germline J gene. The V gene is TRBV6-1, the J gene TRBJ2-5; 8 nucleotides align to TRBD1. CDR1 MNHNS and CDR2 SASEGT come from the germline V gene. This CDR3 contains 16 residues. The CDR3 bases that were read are TGTGCCAGCAGTGTCTTTCAGGGGGCCGCCACAGATACC. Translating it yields CASSVFQGAATDT. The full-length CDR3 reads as CASSVFQGAATDTQYF.

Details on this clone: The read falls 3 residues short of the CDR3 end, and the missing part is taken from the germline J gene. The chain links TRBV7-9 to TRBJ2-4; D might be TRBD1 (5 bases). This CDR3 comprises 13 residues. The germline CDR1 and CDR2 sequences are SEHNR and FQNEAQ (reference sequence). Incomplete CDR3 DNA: TGTGCCAGCAGTCCGACAGTGAACTATGGT. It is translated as CASSPTVNYG. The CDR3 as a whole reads CASSPTVNYGQYF. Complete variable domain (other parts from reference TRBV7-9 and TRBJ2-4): DTGVSQNPRHKITKRGQNVTFRCDPISEHNRLYWYRQTLGQGPEFLTYFQNEAQLEKSRLLSDRFSAERPKGSFSTLEIQRTEQGDSAMYLCASSPTVNYGQYFGAGTRLSVL.

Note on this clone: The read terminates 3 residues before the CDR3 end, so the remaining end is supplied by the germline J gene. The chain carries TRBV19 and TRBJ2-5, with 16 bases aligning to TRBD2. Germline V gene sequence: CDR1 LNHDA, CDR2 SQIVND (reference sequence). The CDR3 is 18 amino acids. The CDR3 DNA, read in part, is TGTGTCTGTAGTATACGGGGACTAGCGGGGGGGACCGGAGAGACC. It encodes CVCSIRGLAGGTGET. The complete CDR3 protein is CVCSIRGLAGGTGETQYF.

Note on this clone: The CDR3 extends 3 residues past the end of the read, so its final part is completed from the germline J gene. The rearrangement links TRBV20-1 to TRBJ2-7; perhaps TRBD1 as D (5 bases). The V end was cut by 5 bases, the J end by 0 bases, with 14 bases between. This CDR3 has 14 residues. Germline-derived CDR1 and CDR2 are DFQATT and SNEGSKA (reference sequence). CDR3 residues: CSAEPDTNSYEQYF. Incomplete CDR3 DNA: TGCAGTGCTGAGCCGGACACCAACTCCTACGAG.

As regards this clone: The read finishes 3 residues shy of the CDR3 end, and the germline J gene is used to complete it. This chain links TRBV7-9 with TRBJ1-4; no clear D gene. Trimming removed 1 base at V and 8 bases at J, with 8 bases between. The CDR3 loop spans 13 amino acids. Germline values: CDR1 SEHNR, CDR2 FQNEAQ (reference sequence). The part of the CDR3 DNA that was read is TGTGCCAGCAGCTTAGGGACTGGAGAAAAA. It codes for CASSLGTGEK. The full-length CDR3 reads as CASSLGTGEKLFF.

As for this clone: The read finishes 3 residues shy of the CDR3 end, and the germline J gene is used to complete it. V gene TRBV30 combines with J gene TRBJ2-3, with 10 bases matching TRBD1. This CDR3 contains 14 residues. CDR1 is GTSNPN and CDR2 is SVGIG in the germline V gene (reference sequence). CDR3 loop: CAWSGDRGRETQYF. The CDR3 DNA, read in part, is TGTGCCTGGAGTGGGGACAGGGGAAGGGAGACG.

CDR3 protein: CASSLERLNTEAFF. CDR3 DNA, as far as it was read: TGTGCCAGCAGCTTGGAACGGTTGAACACTGAA. The chain couples TRBV5-4 to TRBJ1-1; no definite D call. The read halts 3 residues ahead of the CDR3 end, with the missing end drawn from the germline J gene. The CDR3 has 14 residues. Germline V gives CDR1 SGHNT, CDR2 YYREEE (reference sequence). V shed 0 bases and J shed 0 bases, with 6 bases lying between them. Looking up the rest from reference TRBV5-4 and TRBJ1-1 gives the full variable domain: ETGVTQSPTHLIKTRGQQVTLRCSSQSGHNTVSWYQQALGQGPQFIFQYYREEENGRGNFPPRFSGLQFPNYSSELNVNALELDDSALYLCASSLERLNTEAFFGQGTRLTVV.

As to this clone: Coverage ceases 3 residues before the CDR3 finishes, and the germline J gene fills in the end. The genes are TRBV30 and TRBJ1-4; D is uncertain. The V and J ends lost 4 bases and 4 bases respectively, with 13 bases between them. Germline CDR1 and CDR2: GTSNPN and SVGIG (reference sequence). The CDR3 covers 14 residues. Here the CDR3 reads CAWKYGGGNEKLFF. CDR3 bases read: TGTGCCTGGAAATATGGCGGTGGTAATGAAAAA.

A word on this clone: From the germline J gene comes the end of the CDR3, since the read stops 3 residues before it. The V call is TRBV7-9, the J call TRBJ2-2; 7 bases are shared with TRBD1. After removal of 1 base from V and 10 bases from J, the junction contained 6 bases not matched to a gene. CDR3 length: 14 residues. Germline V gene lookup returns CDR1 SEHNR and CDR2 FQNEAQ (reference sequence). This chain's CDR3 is CASSLGGGEVELFF. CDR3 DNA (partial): TGTGCCAGCAGCTTAGGAGGGGGCGAAGTGGAG. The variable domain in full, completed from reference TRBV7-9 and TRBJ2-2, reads DTGVSQNPRHKITKRGQNVTFRCDPISEHNRLYWYRQTLGQGPEFLTYFQNEAQLEKSRLLSDRFSAERPKGSFSTLEIQRTEQGDSAMYLCASSLGGGEVELFFGEGSRLTVL.

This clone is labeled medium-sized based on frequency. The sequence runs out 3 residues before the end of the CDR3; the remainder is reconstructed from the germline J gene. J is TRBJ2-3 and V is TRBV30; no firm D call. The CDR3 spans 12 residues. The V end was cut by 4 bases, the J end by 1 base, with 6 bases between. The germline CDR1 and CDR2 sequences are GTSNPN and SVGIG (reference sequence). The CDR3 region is CAWNPGTDTQYF. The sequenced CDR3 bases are TGTGCCTGGAATCCGGGCACAGATACG.

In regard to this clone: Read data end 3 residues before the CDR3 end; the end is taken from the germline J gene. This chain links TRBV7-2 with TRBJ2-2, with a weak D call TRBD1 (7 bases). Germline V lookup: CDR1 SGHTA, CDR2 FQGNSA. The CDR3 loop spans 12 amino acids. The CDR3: CASSLDRGGLFF. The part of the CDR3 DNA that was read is TGTGCCAGCAGCTTAGACAGGGGAGGG.

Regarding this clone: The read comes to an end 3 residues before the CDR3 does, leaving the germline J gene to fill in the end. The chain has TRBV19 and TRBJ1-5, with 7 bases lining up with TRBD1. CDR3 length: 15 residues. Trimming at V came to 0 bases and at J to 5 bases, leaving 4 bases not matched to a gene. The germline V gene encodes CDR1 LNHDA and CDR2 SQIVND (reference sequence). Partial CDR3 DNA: TGTGCCAGTAGTATAGATCACAGGGGTGATCAGCCC. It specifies CASSIDHRGDQP. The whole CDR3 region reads CASSIDHRGDQPQHF.

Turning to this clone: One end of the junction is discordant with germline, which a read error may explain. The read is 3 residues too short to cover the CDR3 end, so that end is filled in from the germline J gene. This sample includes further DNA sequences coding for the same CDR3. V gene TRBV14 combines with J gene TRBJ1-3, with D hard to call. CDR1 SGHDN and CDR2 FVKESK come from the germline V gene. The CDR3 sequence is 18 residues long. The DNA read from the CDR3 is TGTGCCAGCAGCCAAAATCATCTAAGGGTCGGATCTGGAAACACA. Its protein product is CASSQNHLRVGSGNT. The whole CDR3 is CASSQNHLRVGSGNTIYF.

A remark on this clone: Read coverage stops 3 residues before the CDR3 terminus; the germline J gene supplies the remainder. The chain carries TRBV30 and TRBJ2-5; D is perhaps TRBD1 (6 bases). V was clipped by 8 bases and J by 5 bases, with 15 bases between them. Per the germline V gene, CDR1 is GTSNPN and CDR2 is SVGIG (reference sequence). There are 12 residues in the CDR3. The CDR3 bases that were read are TGTGCCCGGACGACAGGCGGGGAGACC. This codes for CARTTGGET. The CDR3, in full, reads CARTTGGETQYF.

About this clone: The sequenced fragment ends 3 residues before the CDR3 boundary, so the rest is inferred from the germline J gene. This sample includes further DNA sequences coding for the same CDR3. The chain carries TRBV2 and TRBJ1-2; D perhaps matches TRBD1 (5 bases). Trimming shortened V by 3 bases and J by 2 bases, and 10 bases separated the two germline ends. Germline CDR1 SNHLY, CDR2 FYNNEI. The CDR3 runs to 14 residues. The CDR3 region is CASSELTVNYGYTF. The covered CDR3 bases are TGTGCCAGCAGTGAGCTGACAGTAAACTATGGC.

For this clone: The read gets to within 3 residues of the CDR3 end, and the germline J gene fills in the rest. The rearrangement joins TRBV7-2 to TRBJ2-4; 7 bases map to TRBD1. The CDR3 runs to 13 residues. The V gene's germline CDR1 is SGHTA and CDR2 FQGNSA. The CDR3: CASSLTGTDGQYF. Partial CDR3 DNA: TGTGCCAGCAGCTTAACAGGGACAGATGGT.

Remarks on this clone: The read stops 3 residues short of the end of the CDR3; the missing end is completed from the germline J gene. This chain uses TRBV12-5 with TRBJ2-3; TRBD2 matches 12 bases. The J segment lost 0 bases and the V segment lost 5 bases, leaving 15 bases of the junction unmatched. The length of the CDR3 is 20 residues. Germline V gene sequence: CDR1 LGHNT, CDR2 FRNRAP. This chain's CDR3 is CASGPLLGLAGGRSTDTQYF. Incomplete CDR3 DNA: TGTGCTAGTGGTCCCCTCCTGGGGCTAGCGGGGGGGCGGAGCACAGATACG. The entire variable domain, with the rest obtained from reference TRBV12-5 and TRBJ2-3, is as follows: DARVTQTPRHKVTEMGQEVTMRCQPILGHNTVFWYRQTMMQGLELLAYFRNRAPLDDSGMPKDRFSAEMPDATLATLKIQPSEPRDSAVYFCASGPLLGLAGGRSTDTQYFGPGTRLTVL.